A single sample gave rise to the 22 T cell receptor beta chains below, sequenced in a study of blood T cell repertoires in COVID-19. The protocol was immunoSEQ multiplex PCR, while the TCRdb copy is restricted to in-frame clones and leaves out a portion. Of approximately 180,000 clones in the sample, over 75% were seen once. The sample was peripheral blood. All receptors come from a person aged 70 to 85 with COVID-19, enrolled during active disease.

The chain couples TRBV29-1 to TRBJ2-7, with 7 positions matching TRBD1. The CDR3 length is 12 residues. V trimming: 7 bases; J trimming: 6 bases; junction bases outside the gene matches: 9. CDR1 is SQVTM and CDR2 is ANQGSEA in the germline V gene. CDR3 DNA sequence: TGCAGCGCCGCCACAGGGGATTCCGAGCAGTACTTC. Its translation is CSAATGDSEQYF.

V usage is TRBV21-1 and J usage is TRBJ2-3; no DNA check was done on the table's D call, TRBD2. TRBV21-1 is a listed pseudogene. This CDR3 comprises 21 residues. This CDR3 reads CASSFRTDTSGRDGDPDTQYF. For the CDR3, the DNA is TGTGCCAGCAGCTTCCGAACAGATACTAGCGGGAGGGATGGGGACCCAGATACGCAGTATTTT.

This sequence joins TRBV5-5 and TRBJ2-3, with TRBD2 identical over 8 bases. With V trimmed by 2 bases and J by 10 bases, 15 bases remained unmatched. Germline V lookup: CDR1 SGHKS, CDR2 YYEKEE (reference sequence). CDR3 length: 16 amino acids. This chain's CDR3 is CASSLLMAGGALPQYF. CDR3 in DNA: TGTGCCAGCAGCTTATTGATGGCGGGGGGTGCTCTTCCGCAGTATTTT.

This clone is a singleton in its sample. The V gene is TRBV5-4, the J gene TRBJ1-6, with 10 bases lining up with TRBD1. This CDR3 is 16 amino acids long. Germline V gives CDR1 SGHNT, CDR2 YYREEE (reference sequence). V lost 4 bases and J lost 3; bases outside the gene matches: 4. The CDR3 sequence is CASSSRTGGYNSPLHF. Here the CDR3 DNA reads TGTGCCAGCAGCAGCCGGACAGGGGGCTATAATTCACCCCTCCACTTT.

This chain's CDR3 is CASSQDGGSYNEQFF. The CDR3 nucleotides read TGTGCCAGCAGCCAAGACGGAGGGTCCTACAATGAGCAGTTCTTC. The V call is TRBV5-6, the J call TRBJ2-1; a weak D match, TRBD2 (6 bases). Germline values: CDR1 SGHDT, CDR2 YYEEEE. V gave up 4 bases and J gave up 1 base, with 12 bases separating them. This CDR3 is 15 amino acids long.

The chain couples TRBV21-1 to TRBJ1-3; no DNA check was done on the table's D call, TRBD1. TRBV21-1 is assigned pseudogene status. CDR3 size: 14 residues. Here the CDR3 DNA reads TGTGCCAGCAGGGGAACAGGGGATGGAAACACCATATATTTT. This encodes CASRGTGDGNTIYF.

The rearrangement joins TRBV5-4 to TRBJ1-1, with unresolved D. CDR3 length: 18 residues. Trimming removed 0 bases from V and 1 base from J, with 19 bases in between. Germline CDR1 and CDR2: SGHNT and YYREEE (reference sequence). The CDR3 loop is CASSLGSGREYANTEAFF. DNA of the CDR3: TGTGCCAGCAGCTTGGGGTCGGGGAGGGAATACGCGAACACTGAAGCTTTCTTT.

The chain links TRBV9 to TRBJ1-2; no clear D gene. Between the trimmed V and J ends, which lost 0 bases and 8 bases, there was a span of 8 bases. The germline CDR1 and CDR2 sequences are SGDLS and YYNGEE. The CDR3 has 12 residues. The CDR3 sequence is CASSVGSGGYTF. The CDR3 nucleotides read TGTGCCAGCAGCGTAGGTTCGGGGGGCTACACCTTC.

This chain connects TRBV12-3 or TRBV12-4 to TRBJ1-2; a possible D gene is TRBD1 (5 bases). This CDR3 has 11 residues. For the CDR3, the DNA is TGTGCTTCAGGGCTCAACTATGGCTACACCTTC. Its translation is CASGLNYGYTF.

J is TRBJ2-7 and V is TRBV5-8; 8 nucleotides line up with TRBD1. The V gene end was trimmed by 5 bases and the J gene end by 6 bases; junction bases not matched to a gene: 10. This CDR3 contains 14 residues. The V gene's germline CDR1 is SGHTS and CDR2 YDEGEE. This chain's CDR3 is CASSSDRGLGEQYF. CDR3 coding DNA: TGTGCCAGCAGTTCCGACAGGGGCCTTGGCGAGCAGTACTTC.

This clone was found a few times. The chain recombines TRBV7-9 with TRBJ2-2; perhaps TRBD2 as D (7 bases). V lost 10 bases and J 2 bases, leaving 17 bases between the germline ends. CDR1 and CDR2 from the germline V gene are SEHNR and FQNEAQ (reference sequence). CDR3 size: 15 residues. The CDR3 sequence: CATRWGGLNTGELFF. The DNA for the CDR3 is TGTGCCACCCGGTGGGGGGGGCTTAACACCGGGGAGCTGTTTTTT. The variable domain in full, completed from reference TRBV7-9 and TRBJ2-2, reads DTGVSQNPRHKITKRGQNVTFRCDPISEHNRLYWYRQTLGQGPEFLTYFQNEAQLEKSRLLSDRFSAERPKGSFSTLEIQRTEQGDSAMYLCATRWGGLNTGELFFGEGSRLTVL.

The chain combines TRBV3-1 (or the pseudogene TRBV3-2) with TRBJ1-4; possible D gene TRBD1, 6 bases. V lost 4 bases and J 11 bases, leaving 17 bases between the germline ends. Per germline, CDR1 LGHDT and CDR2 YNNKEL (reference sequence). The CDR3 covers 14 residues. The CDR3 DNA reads TGTGCCAGCAGCCCTGGCTCACATCAGGGGAAACTGTTTTTT. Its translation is CASSPGSHQGKLFF.

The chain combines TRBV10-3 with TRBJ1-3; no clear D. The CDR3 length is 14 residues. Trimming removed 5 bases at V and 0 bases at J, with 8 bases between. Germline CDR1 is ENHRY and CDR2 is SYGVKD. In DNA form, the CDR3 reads TGTGCCATCAGTCTAGTTTCCTCTGGAAACACCATATATTTT. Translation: CAISLVSSGNTIYF.

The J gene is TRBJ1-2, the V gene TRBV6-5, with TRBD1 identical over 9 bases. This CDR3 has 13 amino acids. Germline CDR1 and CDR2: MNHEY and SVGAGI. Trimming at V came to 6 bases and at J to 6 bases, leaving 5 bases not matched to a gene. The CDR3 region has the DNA TGTGCCAGCAGCCCCACAGGGGGCGATGGCTACACCTTC. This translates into CASSPTGGDGYTF.

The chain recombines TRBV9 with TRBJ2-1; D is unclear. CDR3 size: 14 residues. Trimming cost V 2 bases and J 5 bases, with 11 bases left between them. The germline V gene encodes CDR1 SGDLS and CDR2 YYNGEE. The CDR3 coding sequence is TGTGCCAGCAGCGTCTATAATGTGGACAATGAGCAGTTCTTC. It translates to CASSVYNVDNEQFF.

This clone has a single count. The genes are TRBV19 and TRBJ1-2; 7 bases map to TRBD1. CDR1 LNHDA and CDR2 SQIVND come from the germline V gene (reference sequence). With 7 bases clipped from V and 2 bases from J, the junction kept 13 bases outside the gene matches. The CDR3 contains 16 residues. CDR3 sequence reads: CASNQGVSKENYGYTF. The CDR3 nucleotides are TGTGCCAGTAACCAGGGGGTAAGTAAAGAGAACTATGGCTACACCTTC.

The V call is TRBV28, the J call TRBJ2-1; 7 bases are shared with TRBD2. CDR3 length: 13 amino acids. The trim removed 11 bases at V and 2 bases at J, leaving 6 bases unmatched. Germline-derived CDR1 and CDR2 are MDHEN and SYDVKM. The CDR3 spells CAGSSGTYNEQFF. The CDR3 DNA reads TGTGCCGGATCTAGCGGCACCTACAATGAGCAGTTCTTC.

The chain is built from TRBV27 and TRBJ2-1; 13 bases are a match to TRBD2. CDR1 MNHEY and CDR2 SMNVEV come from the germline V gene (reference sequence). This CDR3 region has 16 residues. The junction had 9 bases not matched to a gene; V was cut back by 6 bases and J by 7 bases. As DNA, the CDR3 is TGTGCCAGCAGGGTGCGGACTAGCGGGAGAAATAATGAGCAGTTCTTC. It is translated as CASRVRTSGRNNEQFF.

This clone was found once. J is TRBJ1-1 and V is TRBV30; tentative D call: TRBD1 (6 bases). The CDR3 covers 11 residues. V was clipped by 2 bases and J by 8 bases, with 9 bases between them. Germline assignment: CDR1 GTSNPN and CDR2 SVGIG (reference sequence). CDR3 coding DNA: TGTGCCTGGAGTCGGGGGGCCGAAGCTTTCTTT. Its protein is CAWSRGAEAFF.

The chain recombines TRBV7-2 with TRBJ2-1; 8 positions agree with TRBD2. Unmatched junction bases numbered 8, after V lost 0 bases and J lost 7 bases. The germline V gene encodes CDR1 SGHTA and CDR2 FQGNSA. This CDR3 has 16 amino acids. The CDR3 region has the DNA TGTGCCAGCAGCTTAGCGCCAAGCGGGACTAGGAATGAGCAGTTCTTC. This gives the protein CASSLAPSGTRNEQFF.

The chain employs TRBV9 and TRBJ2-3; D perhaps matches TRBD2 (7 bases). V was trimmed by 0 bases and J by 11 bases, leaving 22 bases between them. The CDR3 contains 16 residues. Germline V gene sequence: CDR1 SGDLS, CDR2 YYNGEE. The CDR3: CASSVVSPGGGGMQYF. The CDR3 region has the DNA TGTGCCAGCAGCGTAGTCTCTCCCGGCGGGGGCGGAATGCAGTATTTT.

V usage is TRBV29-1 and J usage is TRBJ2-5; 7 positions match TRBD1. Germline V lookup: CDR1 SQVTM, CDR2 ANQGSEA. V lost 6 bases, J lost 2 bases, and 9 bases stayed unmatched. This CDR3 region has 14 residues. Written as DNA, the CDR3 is TGCAGCGTGGAGGCCGGGACAGTGCAAGAGACCCAGTACTTC. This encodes CSVEAGTVQETQYF. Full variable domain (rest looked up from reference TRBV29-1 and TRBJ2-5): SAVISQKPSRDICQRGTSLTIQCQVDSQVTMMFWYRQQPGQSLTLIATANQGSEATYESGFVIDKFPISRPNLTFSTLTVSNMSPEDSSIYLCSVEAGTVQETQYFGPGTRLLVL.